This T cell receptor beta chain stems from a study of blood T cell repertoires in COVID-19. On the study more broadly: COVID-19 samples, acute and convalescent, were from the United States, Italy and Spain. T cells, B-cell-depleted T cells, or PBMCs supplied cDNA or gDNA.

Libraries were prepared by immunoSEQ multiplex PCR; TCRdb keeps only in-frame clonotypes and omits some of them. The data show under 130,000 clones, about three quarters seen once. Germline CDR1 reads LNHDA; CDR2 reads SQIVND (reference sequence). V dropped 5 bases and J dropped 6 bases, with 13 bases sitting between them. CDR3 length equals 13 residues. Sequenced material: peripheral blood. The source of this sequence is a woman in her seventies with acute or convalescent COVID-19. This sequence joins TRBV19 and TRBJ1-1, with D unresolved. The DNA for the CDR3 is TGTGCCAGTAGTTCACAGAGATTTGCTGAAGCTTTCTTT. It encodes CASSSQRFAEAFF.